Reported below is one T cell receptor beta chain. This specimen belongs to a study of blood T cell repertoires in COVID-19. Across the study: Collection of acute and convalescent COVID-19 samples took place in the United States, Italy and Spain.

The study recruited people aged 18 to 89 years across approximately 24 US areas. Per the authors' pipeline: Nucleated cell counts were estimated from reference gene primer amplification. Clones were read by immunoSEQ multiplex PCR, and TCRdb kept only the in-frame ones, dropping some. From that table come the V and J calls and clone size; the DNA was used to work out D and trimming. The table lists over 200,000 clones, about nine tenths of them singletons. The CDR3 sequence is 13 residues long. The germline CDR1 and CDR2 sequences are SGHRS and YFSETQ. With V trimmed by 4 bases and J by 8 bases, 5 bases remained unmatched.

V usage is TRBV5-1 and J usage is TRBJ2-3; 9 positions agree with TRBD2. The sample consisted of PBMCs or T cells enriched from blood (not recorded which). This clonotype was sampled from a man aged 18 to 30 who had recovered from COVID-19. CDR3 in DNA: TGCGCCAGCAGCAGTCTAGCGGGGAGTACGCAGTATTTT. It specifies CASSSLAGSTQYF. Filled out from reference TRBV5-1 and TRBJ2-3, the complete variable domain reads KAGVTQTPRYLIKTRGQQVTLSCSPISGHRSVSWYQQTPGQGLQFLFEYFSETQRNKGNFPGRFSGRQFSNSRSEMNVSTLELGDSALYLCASSSLAGSTQYFGPGTRLTVL.